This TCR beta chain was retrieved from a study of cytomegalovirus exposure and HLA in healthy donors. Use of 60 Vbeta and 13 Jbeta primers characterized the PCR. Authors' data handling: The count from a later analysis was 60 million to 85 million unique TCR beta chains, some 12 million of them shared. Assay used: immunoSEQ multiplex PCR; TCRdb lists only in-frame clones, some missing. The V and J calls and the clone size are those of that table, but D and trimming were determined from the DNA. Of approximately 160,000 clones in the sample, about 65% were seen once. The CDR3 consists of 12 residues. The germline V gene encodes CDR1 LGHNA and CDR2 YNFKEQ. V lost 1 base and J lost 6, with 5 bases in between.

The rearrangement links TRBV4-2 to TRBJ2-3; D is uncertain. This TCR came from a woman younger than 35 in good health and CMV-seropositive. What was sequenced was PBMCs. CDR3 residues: CASSQARDTQYF. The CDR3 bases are TGTGCCAGCAGCCAAGCTAGGGATACGCAGTATTTT.